The sequence of this T cell receptor beta chain was determined in a study of blood T cell repertoires in COVID-19. Turning to the study itself: T cells, B-cell-depleted T cells, or PBMCs provided the cDNA or gDNA that served as material.

The germline gives CDR1 KGHSH, CDR2 LQKENI. There are 14 residues in the CDR3. The V end lost 1 base, the J end lost 3 bases, and 6 bases lay between the germline ends. In the source study's methods: Using reference gene primer amplification, nucleated cell counts were estimated. Assay used: immunoSEQ multiplex PCR; TCRdb lists only in-frame clones, some missing. V and J calls and clone size are given by that table; D and trimming were obtained from the DNA. The repertoire holds fewer than 650,000 clones, roughly nine tenths seen once, with under 8.5% in the top ten. Sequenced sample: peripheral blood. The V call is TRBV18, the J call TRBJ2-2; perhaps TRBD1 as D (5 bases). This TCR was sampled from a woman between 45 and 65 years old with COVID-19, enrolled during active disease. CDR3 protein: CASSPRRDTGELFF. The CDR3 bases are TGTGCCAGCTCACCACGCAGGGACACCGGGGAGCTGTTTTTT.